The 26 T cell receptor beta chains in this list originate from one sample, sequenced in a study of blood T cell repertoires in COVID-19. Some clones are missing from TCRdb's copy, which holds only in-frame ones; the method was immunoSEQ multiplex PCR. This table has 150,000 to 200,000 clones, roughly nine tenths appearing once. Sequenced input: peripheral blood. These receptors originate from a woman aged 60 to 75 with COVID-19, enrolled during active disease.

The V and J genes are TRBV9 and TRBJ2-7; 9 bases fit TRBD2. This CDR3 has 15 amino acids. Germline CDR1 is SGDLS and CDR2 is YYNGEE. The V segment lost 3 bases and the J segment 7 bases; nucleotides outside the gene matches: 11. Here the CDR3 DNA reads TGTGCCAGCAGCGGCGAGACTAGCGGACCCCTTGAGCAGTACTTC. This sequence encodes CASSGETSGPLEQYF.

V is TRBV30 and J is TRBJ1-2; 7 positions match TRBD1. The CDR3 is made up of 13 amino acids. The germline V gene has CDR1 GTSNPN and CDR2 SVGIG (reference sequence). The V gene end was trimmed by 6 bases and the J gene end by 2 bases; junction bases not matched to a gene: 6. CDR3 residues: CACQQGPNYGYTF. DNA for the CDR3: TGTGCCTGCCAACAGGGGCCCAACTATGGCTACACCTTC.

The chain couples TRBV2 to TRBJ1-2; maybe TRBD1 (6 bases). The CDR3 is made up of 14 amino acids. Trimming pared 1 base from V and 4 bases from J, leaving 10 bases between. Per the germline V gene, CDR1 is SNHLY and CDR2 is FYNNEI. The DNA of the CDR3 is TGTGCCAGCAGTGAAGGGGGGCCAAGCTATGGCTACACCTTC. This codes for CASSEGGPSYGYTF.

V and J are TRBV7-9 and TRBJ2-2; the D gene is possibly TRBD1 (5 bases). This CDR3 spans 15 amino acids. The ends were cut back, 3 bases at V and 3 bases at J, with 11 bases in the middle. CDR1 and CDR2 from the germline V gene are SEHNR and FQNEAQ (reference sequence). The CDR3 coding sequence is TGTGCCAGCAGCTTGAAAGGGGCGCACACCGGGGAGCTGTTTTTT. It is translated as CASSLKGAHTGELFF.

The rearrangement links TRBV4-3 to TRBJ2-7; 13 positions match TRBD2. V shed 6 bases and J 2 bases; nucleotides not matched to a gene: 4. The CDR3 has 15 amino acids. CDR1 and CDR2 (germline): LGHNA, YSLEER. The CDR3: CASSRGTSGAYEQYF. The CDR3 DNA is TGCGCCAGCAGTAGGGGGACTAGCGGGGCCTACGAGCAGTACTTC.

The V call is TRBV5-1, the J call TRBJ2-1; TRBD2 agrees at 7 bases. Trimming took 2 bases from V and 5 from J; bases not matched to a gene: 10. CDR3 length: 16 amino acids. Per germline, CDR1 SGHRS and CDR2 YFSETQ. This chain's CDR3 is CASSLQMAGVNNEQFF. The CDR3 DNA is TGCGCCAGCAGCTTACAAATGGCGGGAGTTAACAATGAGCAGTTCTTC. Full variable domain (remainder filled in from reference TRBV5-1 and TRBJ2-1): KAGVTQTPRYLIKTRGQQVTLSCSPISGHRSVSWYQQTPGQGLQFLFEYFSETQRNKGNFPGRFSGRQFSNSRSEMNVSTLELGDSALYLCASSLQMAGVNNEQFFGPGTRLTVL.

The V call is TRBV10-3, the J call TRBJ1-1; D call uncertain. In germline, CDR1 is ENHRY, CDR2 SYGVKD. V lost 0 bases to trimming and J lost 4 bases, with 9 bases between them. This CDR3 comprises 14 residues. CDR3 DNA sequence: TGTGCCATCAGTGAGTCTCCCTCGGGCACTGAAGCTTTCTTT. Translating it yields CAISESPSGTEAFF.

J is TRBJ1-5 and V is TRBV10-3, with D possibly being TRBD1 (6 bases). Per the germline V gene, CDR1 is ENHRY and CDR2 is SYGVKD. Trimming shortened V by 8 bases and J by 2 bases, and 13 bases separated the two germline ends. The CDR3 runs 14 residues. The CDR3 loop is CAIGGGGGNQPQHF. Here the CDR3 DNA reads TGTGCCATCGGTGGGGGCGGGGGCAATCAGCCCCAGCATTTT.

The V and J genes are TRBV10-3 and TRBJ1-5; 7 bases match TRBD1. This CDR3 has 15 amino acids. With V trimmed by 6 bases and J by 3 bases, 8 bases remained unmatched. Germline V lookup: CDR1 ENHRY, CDR2 SYGVKD. The CDR3 region is CAISDRVDTNQPQHF. CDR3 nucleotide sequence: TGTGCCATCAGCGACAGGGTGGATACCAATCAGCCCCAGCATTTT.

The chain recombines TRBV12-3 or TRBV12-4 with TRBJ2-7, with 7 nucleotides matching TRBD1. This CDR3 region has 13 residues. Trimming cost V 10 bases and J 3 bases; bases outside gene matches: 9. The CDR3 DNA reads as TGTGCCATCAAAGACAGGGAAGACTACGAGCAGTACTTC. Protein: CAIKDREDYEQYF.

The chain joins TRBV7-6 to TRBJ1-4; D gene ambiguous. This CDR3 region has 15 residues. V was cut by 0 bases and J by 4 bases, with 9 bases left in between. The germline gives CDR1 SGHVS, CDR2 FNYEAQ. CDR3 DNA: TGTGCCAGCAGCTTAGCGTTTGCGGTTAATGAAAAACTGTTTTTT. This encodes CASSLAFAVNEKLFF.

V is TRBV18 and J is TRBJ1-5; D is ambiguous. Trimming shortened V by 4 bases and J by 1 base, and 20 bases separated the two germline ends. Looked up from germline, CDR1 is KGHSH and CDR2 is LQKENI. There are 18 residues in the CDR3. The CDR3 sequence is CASSLYVAAGRSNQPQHF. For the CDR3, the DNA is TGTGCCAGCTCACTCTACGTCGCAGCGGGGAGGAGCAATCAGCCCCAGCATTTT. The whole variable domain, filled in from reference TRBV18 and TRBJ1-5, reads NAGVMQNPRHLVRRRGQEARLRCSPMKGHSHVYWYRQLPEEGLKFMVYLQKENIIDESGMPKERFSAEFPKEGPSILRIQQVVRGDSAAYFCASSLYVAAGRSNQPQHFGDGTRLSIL.

The chain is built from TRBV7-8 and TRBJ1-1; possible D gene TRBD1, 6 bases. V was shortened by 5 bases and J by 1 base, with 8 bases between the two germline ends. The CDR3 extends over 13 amino acids. Germline CDR1 reads SGHVS; CDR2 reads FQNEAQ. The CDR3 nucleotides read TGTGCCAGCAGCCCAGGGGCGAACACTGAAGCTTTCTTT. As protein: CASSPGANTEAFF.

This clone showed up just once. This chain links TRBV5-1 with TRBJ2-7; D call uncertain. Germline lookup yields CDR1 SGHRS and CDR2 YFSETQ. The CDR3 contains 12 residues. Trimming pared 0 bases from V and 9 bases from J, leaving 10 bases between. As DNA, the CDR3 is TGCGCCAGCAGCTTGGACTCGGTTTGGCAGTACTTC. Amino acid sequence: CASSLDSVWQYF.

This chain uses TRBV28 with TRBJ1-2; D might be TRBD1 (6 bases). In germline, CDR1 is MDHEN, CDR2 SYDVKM. V lost 5 bases and J 7 bases, leaving 26 bases between the germline ends. The CDR3 consists of 17 residues. CDR3 DNA: TGTGCCAGCAGTCAGCCCACCGAAGACAGGATCGTTCGTGGCTACACCTTC. This sequence encodes CASSQPTEDRIVRGYTF.

The genes are TRBV6-5 and TRBJ1-2; the match to TRBD1 covers 7 bases. The V segment lost 11 bases and the J segment 6 bases; nucleotides outside the gene matches: 15. Germline CDR1 MNHEY, CDR2 SVGAGI. This CDR3 is 14 amino acids long. CDR3 residues: CASQGGGLLNGYTF. In DNA form, the CDR3 reads TGTGCCTCTCAGGGGGGCGGCTTATTAAATGGCTACACCTTC.

The rearrangement links TRBV6-2 or TRBV6-3 to TRBJ2-7, with 15 bases aligning to TRBD2. Germline-derived CDR1 and CDR2 are MNHEY and SVGEGT. V lost 2 bases, J lost 1 base, and 3 bases stayed unmatched. The CDR3 totals 17 residues. The CDR3 nucleotides read TGTGCCAGCAGTTACGGACTAGCGGGAGGGCTTTCCTACGAGCAGTACTTC. This translates into CASSYGLAGGLSYEQYF.

The chain recombines TRBV6-5 with TRBJ1-4; 7 nucleotides line up with TRBD1. The CDR3 spans 15 residues. Germline V CDR1 and CDR2: MNHEY, SVGAGI. After removal of 10 bases from V and 2 bases from J, the junction contained 10 bases not matched to a gene. CDR3 region: CATGRGHATNEKLFF. The CDR3 nucleotides are TGTGCCACCGGGAGGGGGCATGCTACTAATGAAAAACTGTTTTTT.

J is TRBJ2-7 and V is TRBV11-3; D might be TRBD2 (6 bases). V dropped 1 base and J dropped 9 bases, with 13 bases sitting between them. Germline CDR1 is SGHNT and CDR2 is YENEEA. The CDR3 is 13 amino acids. The CDR3 sequence: CASSLVNGGMQYF. CDR3 in DNA: TGTGCCAGCAGCTTAGTTAATGGGGGGATGCAGTACTTC.

This clone was recorded once. The chain is built from TRBV4-3 and TRBJ1-6; the match to TRBD1 covers 9 bases. The CDR3 has 14 residues. Germline CDR1 and CDR2: LGHNA and YSLEER. V was pared by 4 bases and J by 10 bases, with 5 bases of the junction left unmatched. CDR3 sequence reads: CASSPGQGPSPLHF. Written as DNA, the CDR3 is TGCGCCAGCAGCCCGGGACAGGGACCCTCACCCCTCCACTTT.

This clone appeared a single time. This chain connects TRBV19 to TRBJ2-5; D possibly corresponds to TRBD2 (6 bases). Germline values: CDR1 LNHDA, CDR2 SQIVND (reference sequence). This CDR3 has 13 residues. Trimming cost V 8 bases and J 2 bases, with 12 bases left between them. The CDR3 DNA reads as TGTGCCAGTGGATCTAGCGCTCAAGAGACCCAGTACTTC. Residues: CASGSSAQETQYF.

The chain joins TRBV9 to TRBJ2-7; a weak D match, TRBD2 (6 bases). The CDR3 contains 17 residues. The V end lost 0 bases, the J end lost 2 bases, and 18 bases lay between the germline ends. Germline V gene data show CDR1 as SGDLS and CDR2 as YYNGEE. This chain's CDR3 is CASSVDPAAGIAYEQYF. The CDR3 region has the DNA TGTGCCAGCAGCGTAGATCCTGCGGCGGGGATTGCCTACGAGCAGTACTTC.

The chain uses TRBV7-3 and TRBJ1-2, with D maybe TRBD1 (6 bases). Germline V gene lookup returns CDR1 SGHTA and CDR2 FQGTGA. CDR3 length: 19 amino acids. V lost 5 bases to trimming and J lost 4 bases, with 29 bases between them. The CDR3 here is CASSVPYRDTIYYIYGYTF. The CDR3 DNA follows: TGTGCCAGCAGCGTCCCGTATCGGGACACGATATACTATATCTATGGCTACACCTTC.

The CDR3 protein is CASSYSAAGNQPQHF. The CDR3 DNA follows: TGTGCCAGCAGTTACTCCGCGGCCGGCAATCAGCCCCAGCATTTT. This chain links TRBV6-5 with TRBJ1-5; D is undetermined. Trimming shortened V by 0 bases and J by 2 bases, and 8 bases separated the two germline ends. Per germline, CDR1 MNHEY and CDR2 SVGAGI. This CDR3 contains 15 residues.

This chain connects TRBV24-1 to TRBJ1-2; D is unclear. The CDR3 has 14 residues. Germline assignment: CDR1 KGHDR and CDR2 SFDVKD. With 9 bases removed from V and 0 bases from J, the gap between germline ends came to 13 bases. As DNA, the CDR3 is TGTGCCACCCACACAGATTCGGCTAACTATGGCTACACCTTC. Protein product: CATHTDSANYGYTF.

This clone was detected a few times. The chain joins TRBV2 to TRBJ2-7, with 8 nucleotides matching TRBD1. This CDR3 contains 13 residues. CDR1 SNHLY and CDR2 FYNNEI come from the germline V gene. Trimming removed 5 bases from V and 3 bases from J; junction bases left unmatched: 3. The CDR3 region has the DNA TGTGCCAGCAGTAGACAGGGGTACTACGAGCAGTACTTC. Translating gives CASSRQGYYEQYF. The complete variable domain, with remaining parts taken from reference TRBV2 and TRBJ2-7, reads EPEVTQTPSHQVTQMGQEVILRCVPISNHLYFYWYRQILGQKVEFLVSFYNNEISEKSEIFDDQFSVERPDGSNFTLKIRSTKLEDSAMYFCASSRQGYYEQYFGPGTRLTVT.